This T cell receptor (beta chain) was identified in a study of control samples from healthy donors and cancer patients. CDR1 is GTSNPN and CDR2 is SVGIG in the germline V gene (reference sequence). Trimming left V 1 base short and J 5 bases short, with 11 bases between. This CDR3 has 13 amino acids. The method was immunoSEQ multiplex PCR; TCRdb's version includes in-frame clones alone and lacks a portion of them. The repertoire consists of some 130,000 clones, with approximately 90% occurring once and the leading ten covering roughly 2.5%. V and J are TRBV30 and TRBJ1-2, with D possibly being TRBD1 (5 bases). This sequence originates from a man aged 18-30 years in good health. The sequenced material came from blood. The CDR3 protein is CAWSAGAGYGYTF. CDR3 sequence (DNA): TGTGCCTGGAGTGCCGGGGCGGGGTATGGCTACACCTTC.